One and the same sample provided the 14 T cell receptor beta chains below, sequenced in a study of blood T cell repertoires in COVID-19. Measured with immunoSEQ multiplex PCR; TCRdb has only the in-frame clones, and not every one. Of about 150,000 clones detected, about 86% appear once; the ten largest clones hold more than 3%. The sample consisted of peripheral blood. These receptors came from a man between 65 and 85 years old with acute or convalescent COVID-19.

This clone was recorded only once. V is TRBV15 and J is TRBJ1-1; D ambiguous. The germline V gene encodes CDR1 LNHNV and CDR2 YYDKDF (reference sequence). Trimming left V 1 base short and J 7 bases short, with 10 bases between. CDR3 length: 13 amino acids. The DNA for the CDR3 is TGTGCCACCAGCAGAGCCCAGGTGAATGAAGCTTTCTTT. It specifies CATSRAQVNEAFF.

The chain has TRBV5-5 and TRBJ2-7, with 9 bases aligning to TRBD1. Germline lookup yields CDR1 SGHKS and CDR2 YYEKEE (reference sequence). V lost 3 bases, J lost 0 bases, and 4 bases stayed unmatched. There are 15 residues in the CDR3. The CDR3 protein is CASSSGTGSSYEQYF. DNA for the CDR3: TGTGCCAGCAGCTCCGGGACAGGGAGCTCCTACGAGCAGTACTTC.

The V and J genes are TRBV4-1 and TRBJ1-1; 11 nucleotides line up with TRBD1. The CDR3 sequence is 17 residues long. Trimming cost V 0 bases and J 4 bases; bases outside gene matches: 7. Germline V gives CDR1 MGHRA, CDR2 YSYEKL. CDR3 DNA sequence: TGCGCCAGCAGCCAAGAGGACAGGGGGCGCAGGGGCACTGAAGCTTTCTTT. Its protein is CASSQEDRGRRGTEAFF.

V and J are TRBV19 and TRBJ2-1; 15 bases line up with TRBD2. After removal of 5 bases from V and 4 bases from J, the junction contained 3 bases not matched to a gene. This CDR3 comprises 16 residues. CDR1 is LNHDA, CDR2 SQIVND, per germline (reference sequence). The CDR3 protein is CASSPGTSGRYNEQFF. Written as DNA, the CDR3 is TGTGCCAGTAGTCCCGGGACTAGCGGGAGGTACAATGAGCAGTTCTTC.

V gene TRBV18 combines with J gene TRBJ1-1; TRBD1 is a possible D gene (5 bases). Germline CDR1 KGHSH, CDR2 LQKENI. V was clipped by 5 bases and J by 1 base, with 8 bases between them. The CDR3 is 13 residues long. In DNA form, the CDR3 reads TGTGCCAGCTCAAACGGACAGAACACTGAAGCTTTCTTT. Its translation is CASSNGQNTEAFF.

V gene TRBV19 combines with J gene TRBJ2-1; 7 bases line up with TRBD1. The CDR3 extends over 13 amino acids. The germline V gene encodes CDR1 LNHDA and CDR2 SQIVND (reference sequence). V was pared by 2 bases and J by 10 bases, with 5 bases of the junction left unmatched. The DNA for the CDR3 is TGTGCCAGTAGTATAACAGGGGAAGGGGAGCAGTTCTTC. Amino acid sequence: CASSITGEGEQFF.

The chain links TRBV15 to TRBJ2-1, with D unresolved. The CDR3 spans 12 residues. Germline V CDR1 and CDR2: LNHNV, YYDKDF (reference sequence). V lost 2 bases and J 4 bases, leaving 3 bases between the germline ends. The CDR3 here is CATSRTYNEQFF. The CDR3 DNA sequence: TGTGCCACCAGCAGAACATACAATGAGCAGTTCTTC. Full variable domain (missing parts from reference TRBV15 and TRBJ2-1): DAMVIQNPRYQVTQFGKPVTLSCSQTLNHNVMYWYQQKSSQAPKLLFHYYDKDFNNEADTPDNFQSRRPNTSFCFLDIRSPGLGDTAMYLCATSRTYNEQFFGPGTRLTVL.

This clone was found once. The chain carries TRBV3-1 (or the pseudogene TRBV3-2) and TRBJ2-2, with D possibly matching TRBD1 (6 bases). Germline V gene data show CDR1 as LGHDT and CDR2 as YNNKEL (reference sequence). Trimming took off 4 bases at V and 1 base at J, with 10 bases between the two ends. CDR3 size: 15 residues. CDR3 sequence (DNA): TGTGCCAGCAGCCTAACGACAGGGAACACCGGGGAGCTGTTTTTT. Protein: CASSLTTGNTGELFF.

In this sample, this clone turned up once. The chain links TRBV5-6 to TRBJ2-5, with a weak D call TRBD1 (6 bases). Germline lookup yields CDR1 SGHDT and CDR2 YYEEEE. The CDR3 spans 15 residues. V was shortened by 3 bases and J by 2 bases, with 14 bases between the two germline ends. CDR3 residues: CASSSHRQAQETQYF. The CDR3 DNA follows: TGTGCCAGCAGCTCACATCGACAGGCACAAGAGACCCAGTACTTC.

The rearrangement joins TRBV28 to TRBJ2-3; 10 positions match TRBD2. J lost 1 base, V lost 3 bases, and 7 bases had no gene match. CDR1 MDHEN and CDR2 SYDVKM come from the germline V gene. The CDR3 loop spans 17 amino acids. CDR3: CASSFGASGRGTDTQYF. CDR3 sequence (DNA): TGTGCCAGCAGTTTCGGGGCTAGCGGGAGAGGCACAGATACGCAGTATTTT.

V and J are TRBV29-1 and TRBJ2-2, with 8 bases identical to TRBD1. In germline, CDR1 is SQVTM, CDR2 ANQGSEA. The CDR3 consists of 14 residues. J gave up 3 bases and V 7 bases, and 7 bases lay outside the gene matches. DNA of the CDR3: TGCAGCGCTACGGACAGGGTGGACACCGGGGAGCTGTTTTTT. This codes for CSATDRVDTGELFF.

V and J are TRBV30 and TRBJ2-5; D not resolved. Germline-derived CDR1 and CDR2 are GTSNPN and SVGIG (reference sequence). The V and J ends lost 2 bases and 4 bases respectively, with 17 bases between them. The CDR3 runs 15 residues. The CDR3 coding sequence is TGTGCCTGGAGTTGGTTCGTCGGTGAACGAGAGACCCAGTACTTC. Its protein product is CAWSWFVGERETQYF. Full variable domain (outside the CDR3, taken from reference TRBV30 and TRBJ2-5): SQTIHQWPATLVQPVGSPLSLECTVEGTSNPNLYWYRQAAGRGLQLLFYSVGIGQISSEVPQNLSASRPQDRQFILSSKKLLLSDSGFYLCAWSWFVGERETQYFGPGTRLLVL.

The gene calls are TRBV3-1 (or the pseudogene TRBV3-2) and TRBJ2-3; perhaps TRBD1 as D (6 bases). The germline V and J ends were trimmed by 4 bases and 5 bases, with 19 bases remaining between them. CDR1 LGHDT and CDR2 YNNKEL come from the germline V gene (reference sequence). CDR3 length: 16 amino acids. CDR3 residues: CASSLNRVSRGDTQYF. The CDR3 DNA reads TGTGCCAGCAGCCTTAACAGGGTCAGTCGGGGAGATACGCAGTATTTT.

This clone was detected only a few times. This chain uses TRBV7-9 with TRBJ1-3; perhaps TRBD1 as D (6 bases). Trimming cost V 0 bases and J 0 bases, with 9 bases left between them. The germline gives CDR1 SEHNR, CDR2 FQNEAQ (reference sequence). The CDR3 runs 16 residues. CDR3 region: CASSLARGSSGNTIYF. CDR3 DNA: TGTGCCAGCAGCTTAGCGAGGGGGTCCTCTGGAAACACCATATATTTT.